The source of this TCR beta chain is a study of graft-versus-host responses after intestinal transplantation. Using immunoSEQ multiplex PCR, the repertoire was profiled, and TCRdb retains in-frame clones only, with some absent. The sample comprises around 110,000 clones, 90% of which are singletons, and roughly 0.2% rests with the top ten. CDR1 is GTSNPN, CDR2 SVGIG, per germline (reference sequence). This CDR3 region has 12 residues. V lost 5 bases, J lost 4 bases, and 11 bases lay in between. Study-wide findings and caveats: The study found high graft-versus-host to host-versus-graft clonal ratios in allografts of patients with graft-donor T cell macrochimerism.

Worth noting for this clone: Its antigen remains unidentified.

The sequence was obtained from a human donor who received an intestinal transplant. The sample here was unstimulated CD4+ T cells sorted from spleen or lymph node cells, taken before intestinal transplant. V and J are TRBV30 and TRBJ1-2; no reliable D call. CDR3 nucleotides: TGTGCCTGGGCTGAGTATACCTATGGCTACACCTTC. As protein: CAWAEYTYGYTF.